This T cell receptor beta chain was obtained from a study of blood T cells in healthy people across ages. Primed by a sample-barcoded 5' primer and a J-beta primer mix, a second PCR proceeded for about 7 to 12 cycles. In TCRdb, the 5' RACE reads were re-called with MiXCR into one record per CDR3 protein. The sample records 1,800,000 or so distinct CDR3 sequences, 39% being singletons. The germline gives CDR1 MGHRA, CDR2 YSYEKL. Trimming cost V 1 base and J 2 bases, with 9 bases left between them. The CDR3 contains 15 residues. The sequenced sample consisted of blood. The chain employs TRBV4-1 and TRBJ2-1; D not certain. The TCR sequence derives from a human donor in good health. The CDR3 protein is CASSQGGRPYNEQFF. CDR3 bases: TGCGCCAGCAGCCAAGGAGGACGGCCCTACAATGAGCAGTTCTTC.